The 15 T cell receptor beta chains below were found in one sample sequenced in a study of Ad26.COV2.S vaccination and SARS-CoV-2 variants. Sequenced by immunoSEQ multiplex PCR; TCRdb stores in-frame clones only, minus some. The table has hundreds of thousands of clones, more than 80% seen once; the top ten hold 9% to 15%. As to treatment: approximately 18 received Ad26.COV2.S at low or high dose, single or two shots; roughly five received placebo; per-sample allocation not given. The samples were gathered on day 63 after the first injection of vaccine or placebo. The specimen was peripheral blood, collected in a trial of Ad26.COV2.S vaccine versus placebo. The receptors shown here come from a person aged 18-65 years who received the Ad26.COV2.S COVID-19 vaccine or a placebo.

The genes are TRBV19 and TRBJ1-2, with 9 bases aligning to TRBD1. CDR1 and CDR2 from the germline V gene are LNHDA and SQIVND (reference sequence). This CDR3 has 16 residues. The trim removed 1 base at V and 5 bases at J, leaving 8 bases unmatched. CDR3 sequence reads: CASSIALWDRVYGYTF. The DNA of the CDR3 is TGTGCCAGTAGTATAGCCTTATGGGACAGGGTTTATGGCTACACCTTC.

The chain employs TRBV9 and TRBJ2-1, with 7 bases aligning to TRBD1. The CDR3 totals 15 residues. Germline V gene data show CDR1 as SGDLS and CDR2 as YYNGEE. V lost 4 bases and J lost 9; bases outside the gene matches: 13. The CDR3 here is CASSTQTGLSAEQFF. CDR3 sequence (DNA): TGTGCCAGCAGCACACAGACAGGGTTGAGTGCTGAGCAGTTCTTC.

A word on this clone: This sample also contains other DNA sequences that code for the same CDR3. This chain links TRBV19 with TRBJ2-7, with D possibly being TRBD1 (5 bases). CDR1 and CDR2 (germline): LNHDA, SQIVND (reference sequence). This CDR3 comprises 15 residues. Trimming shortened V by 3 bases and J by 0 bases, and 12 bases separated the two germline ends. In DNA, the CDR3 is TGTGCCAGTAGTATCGGTGGGCAGGGCTCCTACGAGCAGTACTTC. Translated, it gives CASSIGGQGSYEQYF.

The chain uses TRBV6-2 or TRBV6-3 and TRBJ2-3; 12 bases are a match to TRBD2. The V and J ends lost 2 bases and 1 base, in that order; junction bases with no gene match: 1. This CDR3 comprises 16 residues. Germline assignment: CDR1 MNHEY and CDR2 SVGEGT. The CDR3 sequence: CASSYRTSGGTDTQYF. In nucleotides, the CDR3 is TGTGCCAGCAGTTACAGGACTAGCGGGGGCACAGATACGCAGTATTTT.

This rearrangement joins TRBV5-4 to TRBJ2-7, with D perhaps matching TRBD2 (5 bases). V lost 0 bases and J 3 bases, leaving 13 bases between the germline ends. Germline-derived CDR1 and CDR2 are SGHNT and YYREEE (reference sequence). The CDR3 has 15 amino acids. CDR3 protein: CASSLAGGRLYEQYF. In nucleotides, the CDR3 is TGTGCCAGCAGCTTGGCAGGCGGGCGCCTCTACGAGCAGTACTTC.

This sequence joins TRBV15 and TRBJ2-7, with 11 bases aligning to TRBD1. Germline V gene sequence: CDR1 LNHNV, CDR2 YYDKDF (reference sequence). The CDR3 runs 14 residues. V dropped 3 bases and J dropped 4; count of bases not matched to a gene: 2. CDR3 protein: CATSRGQGGYEQYF. The CDR3 nucleotides are TGTGCCACCAGCAGGGGACAGGGGGGTTACGAGCAGTACTTC.

This clone was picked up one time. The chain carries TRBV15 and TRBJ2-2, with no clear D. V gave up 0 bases and J gave up 1 base, with 9 bases separating them. The germline CDR1 and CDR2 sequences are LNHNV and YYDKDF (reference sequence). CDR3 size: 16 residues. CDR3 nucleotide sequence: TGTGCCACCAGCAGAGATAATATCCGGAACACCGGGGAGCTGTTTTTT. Protein sequence: CATSRDNIRNTGELFF.

This sequence joins TRBV5-6 and TRBJ1-3; 9 nucleotides match TRBD1. Trimming at V came to 0 bases and at J to 6 bases, leaving 1 base not matched to a gene. This CDR3 contains 14 residues. From germline, CDR1 is SGHDT and CDR2 YYEEEE. DNA for the CDR3: TGTGCCAGCAGCTTGGACAGGGGGCTAAACACCATATATTTT. It encodes CASSLDRGLNTIYF. Variable domain in full (rest from reference TRBV5-6 and TRBJ1-3): DAGVTQSPTHLIKTRGQQVTLRCSPKSGHDTVSWYQQALGQGPQFIFQYYEEEERQRGNFPDRFSGHQFPNYSSELNVNALLLGDSALYLCASSLDRGLNTIYFGEGSWLTVV.

This chain links TRBV7-9 with TRBJ2-4; 11 nucleotides match TRBD1. This CDR3 is 15 amino acids long. The V gene end was trimmed by 5 bases and the J gene end by 8 bases; junction bases not matched to a gene: 8. CDR1 and CDR2 from the germline V gene are SEHNR and FQNEAQ (reference sequence). CDR3: CASSPPGQGVDIQYF. The CDR3 DNA reads TGTGCCAGCAGCCCCCCGGGACAGGGGGTTGACATTCAGTACTTC.

V gene TRBV7-2 combines with J gene TRBJ1-4, with D unresolved. CDR3 size: 16 residues. The germline V gene encodes CDR1 SGHTA and CDR2 FQGNSA. The V end lost 3 bases, the J end lost 0 bases, and 11 bases lay between the germline ends. CDR3 nucleotide sequence: TGTGCCAGCAGCTTGGACCCCGGGGCAACTAATGAAAAACTGTTTTTT. Its translation: CASSLDPGATNEKLFF.

This clone was found a few times. The chain uses TRBV10-3 and TRBJ2-1, with 7 bases matching TRBD1. V shed 6 bases, J shed 0 bases, and the junction held 11 bases outside the gene matches. Germline CDR1 ENHRY, CDR2 SYGVKD. The CDR3 has 17 amino acids. CDR3: CAIRRDSQQSSYNEQFF. The CDR3 DNA reads as TGTGCCATCAGGAGGGACAGCCAGCAGAGCTCCTACAATGAGCAGTTCTTC.

The chain joins TRBV27 to TRBJ1-2; TRBD1 agrees at 7 bases. Germline V gene data show CDR1 as MNHEY and CDR2 as SMNVEV (reference sequence). The junction had 16 bases not matched to a gene; V was cut back by 8 bases and J by 7 bases. This CDR3 spans 15 amino acids. The CDR3 loop reads CASWPWSGGGGGYTF. The CDR3 coding sequence is TGTGCCAGCTGGCCGTGGTCAGGGGGGGGAGGTGGCTACACCTTC.

The chain employs TRBV9 and TRBJ2-2; a weak D match, TRBD1 (6 bases). Germline V gene lookup returns CDR1 SGDLS and CDR2 YYNGEE. V lost 4 bases, J lost 0 bases, and 16 bases lay in between. The CDR3 runs to 17 residues. The CDR3 nucleotides are TGTGCCAGCAGCACCGCCGGGACATACGCGAACACCGGGGAGCTGTTTTTT. The encoded protein is CASSTAGTYANTGELFF.

V is TRBV11-2 and J is TRBJ2-7; TRBD2 matches 12 bases. CDR3 length: 13 amino acids. The junction had 4 bases not matched to a gene; V was cut back by 7 bases and J by 6 bases. CDR1 and CDR2 from the germline V gene are SGHAT and FQNNGV. The CDR3 protein is CASKLAGGGEQYF. CDR3 DNA sequence: TGTGCCAGCAAACTAGCGGGAGGCGGCGAGCAGTACTTC.

The V and J genes are TRBV7-2 and TRBJ2-5; TRBD2 agrees at 7 bases. V was pared by 1 base and J by 2 bases, with 4 bases of the junction left unmatched. CDR3 size: 15 residues. The V gene's germline CDR1 is SGHTA and CDR2 FQGNSA. The CDR3 DNA sequence: TGTGCCAGCAGCTTAGGCGGGAGTAATCAAGAGACCCAGTACTTC. This sequence encodes CASSLGGSNQETQYF.